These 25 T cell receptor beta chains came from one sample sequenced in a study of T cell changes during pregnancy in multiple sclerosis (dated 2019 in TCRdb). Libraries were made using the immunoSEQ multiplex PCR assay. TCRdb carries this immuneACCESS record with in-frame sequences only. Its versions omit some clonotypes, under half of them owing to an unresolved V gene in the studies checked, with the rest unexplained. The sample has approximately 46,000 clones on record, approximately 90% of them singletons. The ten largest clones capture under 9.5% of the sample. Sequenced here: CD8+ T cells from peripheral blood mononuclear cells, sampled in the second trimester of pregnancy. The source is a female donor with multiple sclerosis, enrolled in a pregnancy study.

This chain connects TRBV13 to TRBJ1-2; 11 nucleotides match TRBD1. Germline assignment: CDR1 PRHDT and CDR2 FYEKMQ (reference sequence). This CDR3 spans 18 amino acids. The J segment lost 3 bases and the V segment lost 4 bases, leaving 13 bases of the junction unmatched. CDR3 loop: CASSSAGDRGIIDYGYTF. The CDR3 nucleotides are TGTGCCAGCAGCTCCGCCGGGGACAGGGGGATAATAGACTATGGCTACACCTTC.

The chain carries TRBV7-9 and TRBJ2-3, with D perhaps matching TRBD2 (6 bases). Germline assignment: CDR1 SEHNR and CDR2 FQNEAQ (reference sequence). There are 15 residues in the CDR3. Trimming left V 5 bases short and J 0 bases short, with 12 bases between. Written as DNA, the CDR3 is TGTGCCAGCAGCCCCCCGGGGGTTAGCACAGATACGCAGTATTTT. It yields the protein CASSPPGVSTDTQYF.

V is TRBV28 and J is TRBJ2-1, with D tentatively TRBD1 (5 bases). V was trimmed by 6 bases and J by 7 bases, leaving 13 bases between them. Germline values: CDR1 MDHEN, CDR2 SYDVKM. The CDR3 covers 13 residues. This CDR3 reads CASRPPGFNEQFF. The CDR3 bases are TGTGCCAGCAGACCTCCAGGGTTTAATGAGCAGTTCTTC.

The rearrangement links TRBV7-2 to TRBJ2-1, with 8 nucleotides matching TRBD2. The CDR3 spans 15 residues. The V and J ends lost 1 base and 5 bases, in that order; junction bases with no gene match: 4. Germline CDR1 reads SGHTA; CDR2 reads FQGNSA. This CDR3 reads CASSLVPGGNNEQFF. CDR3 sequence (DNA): TGTGCCAGCAGCTTAGTTCCGGGAGGGAACAATGAGCAGTTCTTC.

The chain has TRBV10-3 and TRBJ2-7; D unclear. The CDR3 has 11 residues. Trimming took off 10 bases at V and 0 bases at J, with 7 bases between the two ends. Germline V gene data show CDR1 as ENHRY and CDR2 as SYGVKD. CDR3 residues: CATWSSYEQYF. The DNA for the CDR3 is TGTGCCACCTGGAGCTCCTACGAGCAGTACTTC.

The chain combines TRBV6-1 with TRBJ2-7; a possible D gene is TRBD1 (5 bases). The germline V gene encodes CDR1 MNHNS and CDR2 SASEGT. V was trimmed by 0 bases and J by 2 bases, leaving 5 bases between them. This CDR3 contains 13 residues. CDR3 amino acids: CASSEATAYEQYF. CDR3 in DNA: TGTGCCAGCAGTGAAGCGACAGCCTACGAGCAGTACTTC.

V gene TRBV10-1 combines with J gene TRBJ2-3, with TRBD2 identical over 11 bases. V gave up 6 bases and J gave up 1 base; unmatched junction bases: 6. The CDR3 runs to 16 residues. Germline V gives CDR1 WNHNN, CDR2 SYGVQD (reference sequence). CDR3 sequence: CASSPPTSGGTDTQYF. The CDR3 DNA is TGCGCCAGCAGCCCCCCGACTAGCGGGGGCACAGATACGCAGTATTTT.

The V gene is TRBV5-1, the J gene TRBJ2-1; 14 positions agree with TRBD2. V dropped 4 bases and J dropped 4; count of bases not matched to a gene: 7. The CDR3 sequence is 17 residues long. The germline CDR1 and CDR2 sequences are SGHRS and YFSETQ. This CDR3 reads CASSPWTSGGIYNEQFF. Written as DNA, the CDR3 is TGCGCCAGCAGCCCTTGGACTAGCGGGGGGATTTACAATGAGCAGTTCTTC.

The CDR3 sequence: CASTRSGGAGDEQFF. The CDR3 DNA reads TGCGCCAGCACGCGTAGCGGGGGGGCCGGAGATGAGCAGTTCTTC. The chain combines TRBV5-1 with TRBJ2-1; 11 bases are shared with TRBD2. This CDR3 has 15 residues. V shed 6 bases and J 8 bases; nucleotides not matched to a gene: 10. Germline values: CDR1 SGHRS, CDR2 YFSETQ.

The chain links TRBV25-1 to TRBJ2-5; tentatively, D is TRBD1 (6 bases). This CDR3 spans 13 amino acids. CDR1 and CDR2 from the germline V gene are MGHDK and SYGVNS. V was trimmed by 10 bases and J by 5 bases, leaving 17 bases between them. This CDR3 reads CATKFGGRETQYF. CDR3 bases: TGTGCCACTAAGTTTGGGGGCAGGGAGACCCAGTACTTC.

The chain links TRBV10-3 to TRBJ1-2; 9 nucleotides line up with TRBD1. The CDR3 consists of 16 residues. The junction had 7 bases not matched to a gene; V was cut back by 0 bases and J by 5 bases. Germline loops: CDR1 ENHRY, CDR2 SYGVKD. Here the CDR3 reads CAISESVGDRAYGYTF. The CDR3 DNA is TGTGCCATCAGTGAGTCAGTCGGGGACAGGGCATATGGCTACACCTTC.

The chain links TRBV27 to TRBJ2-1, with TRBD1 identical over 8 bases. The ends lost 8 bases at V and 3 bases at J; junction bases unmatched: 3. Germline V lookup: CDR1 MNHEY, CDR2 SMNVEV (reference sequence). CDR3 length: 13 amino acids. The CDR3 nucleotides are TGTGCCAGCGCGGGACAGGACTACAATGAGCAGTTCTTC. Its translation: CASAGQDYNEQFF.

The CDR3 sequence is CASLAGGATDEQFF. The CDR3 nucleotides read TGTGCCAGCTTAGCGGGGGGCGCCACCGATGAGCAGTTCTTC. This chain uses TRBV6-1 with TRBJ2-1; 10 bases align to TRBD2. Germline loops: CDR1 MNHNS, CDR2 SASEGT. Trimming at V came to 8 bases and at J to 8 bases, leaving 9 bases not matched to a gene. There are 14 residues in the CDR3.

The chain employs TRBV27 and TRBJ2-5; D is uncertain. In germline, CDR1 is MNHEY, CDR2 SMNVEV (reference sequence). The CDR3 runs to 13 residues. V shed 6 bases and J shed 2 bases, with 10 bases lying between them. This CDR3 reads CASRMALQETQYF. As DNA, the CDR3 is TGTGCCAGCAGGATGGCTTTACAAGAGACCCAGTACTTC.

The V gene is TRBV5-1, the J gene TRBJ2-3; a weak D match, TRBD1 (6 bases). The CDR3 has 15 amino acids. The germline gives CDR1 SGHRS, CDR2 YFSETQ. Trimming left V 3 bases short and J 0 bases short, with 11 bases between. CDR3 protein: CASSSGQSSTDTQYF. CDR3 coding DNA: TGCGCCAGCAGCTCAGGACAGAGTAGCACAGATACGCAGTATTTT.

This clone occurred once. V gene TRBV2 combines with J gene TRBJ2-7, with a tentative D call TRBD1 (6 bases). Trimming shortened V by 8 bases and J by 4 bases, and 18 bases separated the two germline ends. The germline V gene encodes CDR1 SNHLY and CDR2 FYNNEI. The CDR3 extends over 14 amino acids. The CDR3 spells CASRRGRGNYEQYF. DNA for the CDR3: TGTGCCAGCCGCAGGGGCAGGGGAAATTACGAGCAGTACTTC.

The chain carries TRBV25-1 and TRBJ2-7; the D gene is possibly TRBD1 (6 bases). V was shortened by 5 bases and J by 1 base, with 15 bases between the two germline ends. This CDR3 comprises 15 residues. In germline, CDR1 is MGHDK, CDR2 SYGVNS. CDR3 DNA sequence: TGTGCCAGCAGTAAACAGGGATTGCCGTCCTACGAGCAGTACTTC. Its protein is CASSKQGLPSYEQYF.

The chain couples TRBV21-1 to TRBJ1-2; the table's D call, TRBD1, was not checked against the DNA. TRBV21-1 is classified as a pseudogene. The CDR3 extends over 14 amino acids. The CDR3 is CASRGQGHDYGYTF. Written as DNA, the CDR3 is TGTGCCAGCAGAGGACAGGGGCATGACTATGGCTACACCTTC.

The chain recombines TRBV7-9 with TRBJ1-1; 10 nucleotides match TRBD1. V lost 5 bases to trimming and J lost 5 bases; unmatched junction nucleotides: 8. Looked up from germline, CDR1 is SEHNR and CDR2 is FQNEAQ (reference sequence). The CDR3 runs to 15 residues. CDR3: CASSTSGTGVTEAFF. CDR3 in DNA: TGTGCCAGCAGCACCTCCGGGACAGGGGTTACTGAAGCTTTCTTT.

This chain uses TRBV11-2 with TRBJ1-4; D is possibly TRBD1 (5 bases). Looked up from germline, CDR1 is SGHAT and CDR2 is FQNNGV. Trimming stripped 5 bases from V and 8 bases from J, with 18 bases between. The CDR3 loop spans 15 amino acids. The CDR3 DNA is TGTGCCAGCAGCCGGGGGGTAGGGTACAAAGAAAAACTGTTTTTT. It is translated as CASSRGVGYKEKLFF.

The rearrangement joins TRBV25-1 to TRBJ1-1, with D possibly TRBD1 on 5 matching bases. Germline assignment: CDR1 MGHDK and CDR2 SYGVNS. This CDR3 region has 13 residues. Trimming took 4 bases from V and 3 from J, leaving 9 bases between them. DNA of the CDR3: TGTGCCAGCAGTGGGTTGGGGCACACTGAAGCTTTCTTT. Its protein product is CASSGLGHTEAFF.

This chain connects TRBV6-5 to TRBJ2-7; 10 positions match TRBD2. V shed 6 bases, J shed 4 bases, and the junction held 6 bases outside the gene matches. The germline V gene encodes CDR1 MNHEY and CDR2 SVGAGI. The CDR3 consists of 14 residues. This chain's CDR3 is CASRKGLAEYEQYF. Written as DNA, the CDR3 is TGTGCCAGCAGAAAAGGACTAGCGGAGTACGAGCAGTACTTC.

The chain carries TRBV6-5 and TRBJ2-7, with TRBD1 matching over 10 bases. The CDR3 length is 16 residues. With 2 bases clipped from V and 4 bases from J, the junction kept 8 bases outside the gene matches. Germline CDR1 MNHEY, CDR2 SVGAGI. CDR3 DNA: TGTGCCAGCAGTTACGCGTGGGACAGGGGAAGGTACGAGCAGTACTTC. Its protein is CASSYAWDRGRYEQYF.

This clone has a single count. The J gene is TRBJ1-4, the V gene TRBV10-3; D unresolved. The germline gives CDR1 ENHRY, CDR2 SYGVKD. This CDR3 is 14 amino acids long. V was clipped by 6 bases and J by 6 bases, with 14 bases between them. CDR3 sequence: CAIRRGDLDEKLFF. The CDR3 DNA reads TGTGCCATCAGACGCGGAGACCTGGATGAAAAACTGTTTTTT.

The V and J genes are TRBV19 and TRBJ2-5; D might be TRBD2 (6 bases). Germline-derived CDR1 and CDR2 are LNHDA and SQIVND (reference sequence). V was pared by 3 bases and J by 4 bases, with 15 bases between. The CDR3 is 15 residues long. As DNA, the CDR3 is TGTGCCAGTAGTATTGGCGGGGAGCCTGTAGAGACCCAGTACTTC. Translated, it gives CASSIGGEPVETQYF.